This is a list of T cell receptor beta chains from one sample in a study of blood T cell repertoires in COVID-19. Clones were read by immunoSEQ multiplex PCR, and TCRdb kept only the in-frame ones, dropping some. The profile covers about 260,000 clones, with 90% appearing a single time and approximately 0.9% taken by the ten largest. Material for sequencing was PBMCs or T cells enriched from blood (not recorded which). The receptors stem from a man aged 45-65 years who had been exposed to COVID-19. Both conserved end residues are part of each CDR3. The D gene is left open where the match is weak. Where a row states a size, it is once, few, many or the class of an expanded clone; other rows omit it.

V gene: TRBV9; D gene: TRBD1; clone size: -; J gene: TRBJ1-2; CDR3 DNA: TGTGCCAGCAGCGTTGACGCCCCAACAGGGGGCTTTCGGGGCTACACCTTC; CDR3 protein: CASSVDAPTGGFRGYTF
V gene: TRBV5-1; D gene: TRBD2; clone size: -; J gene: TRBJ2-1; CDR3 DNA: TGCGCCAGCAGCCCGGTAGCGGGGGCCCACAATGAGCAGTTCTTC; CDR3 protein: CASSPVAGAHNEQFF
V gene: TRBV19; D gene: TRBD1; clone size: -; J gene: TRBJ1-2; CDR3 DNA: TGTGCCAGTAGTCAGGGACAGGGCGGATACTATGGCTACACCTTC; CDR3 protein: CASSQGQGGYYGYTF
V gene: TRBV5-1; D gene: TRBD1; clone size: -; J gene: TRBJ2-4; CDR3 DNA: TGCGCCAGCAGCCCGGGACAGGGAAACATTCAGTACTTC; CDR3 protein: CASSPGQGNIQYF
V gene: TRBV7-6; D gene: -; clone size: -; J gene: TRBJ2-2; CDR3 DNA: TGTGCCAGCAGCTTAGGTGGGGGCGAGGACACCGGGGAGCTGTTTTTT; CDR3 protein: CASSLGGGEDTGELFF
V gene: TRBV29-1; D gene: -; clone size: once; J gene: TRBJ1-4; CDR3 DNA: TGCAGCGCCCAAGACAGACTGGGGGAAAAACTGTTTTTT; CDR3 protein: CSAQDRLGEKLFF
V gene: TRBV11-3; D gene: TRBD1; clone size: -; J gene: TRBJ1-2; CDR3 DNA: TGTGCCAGCAGCTTGACAGGGTATGGCTACACCTTC; CDR3 protein: CASSLTGYGYTF
V gene: TRBV19; D gene: TRBD1; clone size: -; J gene: TRBJ2-7; CDR3 DNA: TGTGCCAGGCACCTCGGGACAGGTCAGCCGAGGCAGTACTTC; CDR3 protein: CARHLGTGQPRQYF
V gene: TRBV27; D gene: TRBD1; clone size: -; J gene: TRBJ2-1; CDR3 DNA: TGTGCCAGCAGCCAGGGGGCCTCATACAATGAGCAGTTCTTC; CDR3 protein: CASSQGASYNEQFF
V gene: TRBV2; D gene: TRBD1; clone size: -; J gene: TRBJ1-1; CDR3 DNA: TGTGCCAGCAGACGTCCCGGGACAGGGGGTGAGGCTTTCTTT; CDR3 protein: CASRRPGTGGEAFF
V gene: TRBV11-2; D gene: TRBD1; clone size: -; J gene: TRBJ1-2; CDR3 DNA: TGTGCCAGCAGCCTCCCTGGACAGGGGGCAGGAAACTATGGCTACACCTTC; CDR3 protein: CASSLPGQGAGNYGYTF
V gene: TRBV28; D gene: -; clone size: -; J gene: TRBJ1-6; CDR3 DNA: TGTGCCAGCAGCGCCCGGTCCGTTTATAATTCACCCCTCCACTTT; CDR3 protein: CASSARSVYNSPLHF
V gene: TRBV9; D gene: TRBD2; clone size: -; J gene: TRBJ2-1; CDR3 DNA: TGTGCCAGCTCACTTCCCGGGACTAGCGGCTACAATGAGCAGTTCTTC; CDR3 protein: CASSLPGTSGYNEQFF
V gene: TRBV27; D gene: -; clone size: -; J gene: TRBJ1-4; CDR3 DNA: TGTGCCAGCGGTCGATCCTTGACTGCAACTAATGAAAAACTGTTTTTT; CDR3 protein: CASGRSLTATNEKLFF
V gene: TRBV30; D gene: TRBD1; clone size: -; J gene: TRBJ1-5; CDR3 DNA: TGTGCCGGGGGACAGAATCAGCCCCAGCATTTT; CDR3 protein: CAGGQNQPQHF
V gene: TRBV16; D gene: TRBD1; clone size: -; J gene: TRBJ1-4; CDR3 DNA: TGTGCCAGCAGCCCCCGGACAGGGGAAAAACTGTTTTTT; CDR3 protein: CASSPRTGEKLFF
V gene: TRBV29-1; D gene: -; clone size: -; J gene: TRBJ2-1; CDR3 DNA: TGCAGCGCAAGGACGGGAACAGCGGACAATGAGCAGTTCTTC; CDR3 protein: CSARTGTADNEQFF
V gene: TRBV19; D gene: -; clone size: -; J gene: TRBJ2-1; CDR3 DNA: TGTGCCAGTGCTAGACGATTGGCGCCAGTGGAGCAGTTCTTC; CDR3 protein: CASARRLAPVEQFF
V gene: TRBV11-2; D gene: -; clone size: once; J gene: TRBJ1-2; CDR3 DNA: TGTGCCAGCAGCCCCGGACATTTCTATGGCTACACCTTC; CDR3 protein: CASSPGHFYGYTF
V gene: TRBV2; D gene: TRBD1; clone size: -; J gene: TRBJ2-2; CDR3 DNA: TGTGCCAGCAGGACAGGGGCGTACACCGGGGAGCTGTTTTTT; CDR3 protein: CASRTGAYTGELFF
V gene: TRBV19; D gene: -; clone size: -; J gene: TRBJ1-2; CDR3 DNA: TGTGCCAGTAGTACCCGGGACAAACTATATGGCTACACCTTC; CDR3 protein: CASSTRDKLYGYTF
V gene: TRBV5-1; D gene: TRBD1; clone size: once; J gene: TRBJ1-1; CDR3 DNA: TGCGCCAGCAGCCTGTCGGTAGGGGGCGTGACTGAAGCTTTCTTT; CDR3 protein: CASSLSVGGVTEAFF
V gene: TRBV13; D gene: TRBD2; clone size: -; J gene: TRBJ2-3; CDR3 DNA: TGTGCCAGCAGCCACCCCACTAGCGGCACAGATACGCAGTATTTT; CDR3 protein: CASSHPTSGTDTQYF
V gene: TRBV9; D gene: -; clone size: -; J gene: TRBJ2-7; CDR3 DNA: TGTGCCAGCAACACCATACCGGGCGAGCAGTACTTC; CDR3 protein: CASNTIPGEQYF
V gene: TRBV19; D gene: -; clone size: -; J gene: TRBJ1-2; CDR3 DNA: TGTGCCAGTAGTATAGACTCCCTGGGCGACTATGGCTACACCTTC; CDR3 protein: CASSIDSLGDYGYTF
V gene: TRBV12-3/TRBV12-4; D gene: TRBD1; clone size: few; J gene: TRBJ1-2; CDR3 DNA: TGTGCCAGCTCACTGACAGGGCCATATGGCTACACCTTC; CDR3 protein: CASSLTGPYGYTF
V gene: TRBV9; D gene: -; clone size: -; J gene: TRBJ1-1; CDR3 DNA: TGTGCCAGCAGCCCTCGGGACACCACGAACACTGAAGCTTTCTTT; CDR3 protein: CASSPRDTTNTEAFF
V gene: TRBV5-5; D gene: TRBD1; clone size: -; J gene: TRBJ2-7; CDR3 DNA: TGTGCCAGCAGCTATATGACCGGGACAGGGGGCTACGAGCAGTACTTC; CDR3 protein: CASSYMTGTGGYEQYF
V gene: TRBV19; D gene: -; clone size: -; J gene: TRBJ1-5; CDR3 DNA: TGTGCCAGTAGTATTGGGTTTGGAGGGATCTCCAATCAGCCCCAGCATTTT; CDR3 protein: CASSIGFGGISNQPQHF
V gene: TRBV7-3; D gene: -; clone size: -; J gene: TRBJ2-5; CDR3 DNA: TGTGCCAGCAGCTCCCAGTACCAAGAGACCCAGTACTTC; CDR3 protein: CASSSQYQETQYF
V gene: TRBV29-1; D gene: TRBD2; clone size: -; J gene: TRBJ2-5; CDR3 DNA: TGCAGCGTTGAAGGCGGGGGTGAGACCCAGTACTTC; CDR3 protein: CSVEGGGETQYF
V gene: TRBV28; D gene: TRBD1; clone size: -; J gene: TRBJ1-2; CDR3 DNA: TGTGCCAGCAGCGCCGACAGGGGAAGGAAGGGGGCTTATGGCTACACCTTC; CDR3 protein: CASSADRGRKGAYGYTF
V gene: TRBV5-5; D gene: -; clone size: -; J gene: TRBJ1-2; CDR3 DNA: TGTGCCAGCAGCTCCCAAACAGCTAACTATGGCTACACCTTC; CDR3 protein: CASSSQTANYGYTF